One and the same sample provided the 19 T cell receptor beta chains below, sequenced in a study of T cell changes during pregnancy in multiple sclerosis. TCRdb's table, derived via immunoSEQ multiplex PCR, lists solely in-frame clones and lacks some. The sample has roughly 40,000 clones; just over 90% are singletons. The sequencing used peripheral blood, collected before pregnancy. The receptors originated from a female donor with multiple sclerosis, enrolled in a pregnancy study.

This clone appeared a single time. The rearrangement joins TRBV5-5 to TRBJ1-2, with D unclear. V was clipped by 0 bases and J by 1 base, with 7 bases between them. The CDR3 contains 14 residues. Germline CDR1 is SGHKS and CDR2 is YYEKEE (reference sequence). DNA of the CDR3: TGTGCCAGCAGCTTGGTGGGGAGTAACTATGGCTACACCTTC. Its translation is CASSLVGSNYGYTF.

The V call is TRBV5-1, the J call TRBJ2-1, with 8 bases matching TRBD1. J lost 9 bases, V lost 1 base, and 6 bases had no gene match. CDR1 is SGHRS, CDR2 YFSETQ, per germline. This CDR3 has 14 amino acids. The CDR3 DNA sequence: TGCGCCAGCAGCTTGATGACAGGGGAAGGTGAGCAGTTCTTC. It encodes CASSLMTGEGEQFF.

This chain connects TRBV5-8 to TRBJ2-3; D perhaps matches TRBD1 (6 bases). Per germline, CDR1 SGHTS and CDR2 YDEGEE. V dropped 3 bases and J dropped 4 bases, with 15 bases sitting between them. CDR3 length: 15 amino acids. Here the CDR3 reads CASSWGRDNSDTQYF. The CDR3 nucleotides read TGTGCCAGCAGCTGGGGTCGGGACAACTCAGATACGCAGTATTTT.

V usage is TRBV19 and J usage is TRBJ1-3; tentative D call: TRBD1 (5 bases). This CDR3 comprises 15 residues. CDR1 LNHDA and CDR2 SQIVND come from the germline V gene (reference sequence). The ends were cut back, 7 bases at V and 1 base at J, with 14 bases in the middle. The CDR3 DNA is TGTGCCAGTATACCACAGGAGGGGTCTGGAAACACCATATATTTT. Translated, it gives CASIPQEGSGNTIYF. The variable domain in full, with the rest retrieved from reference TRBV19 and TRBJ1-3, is DGGITQSPKYLFRKEGQNVTLSCEQNLNHDAMYWYRQDPGQGLRLIYYSQIVNDFQKGDIAEGYSVSREKKESFPLTVTSAQKNPTAFYLCASIPQEGSGNTIYFGEGSWLTVV.

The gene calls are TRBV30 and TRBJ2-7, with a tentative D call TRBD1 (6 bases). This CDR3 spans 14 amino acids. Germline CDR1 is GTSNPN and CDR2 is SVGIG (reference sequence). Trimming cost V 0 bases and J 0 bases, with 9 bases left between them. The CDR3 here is CAWSVVGGSYEQYF. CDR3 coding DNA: TGTGCCTGGAGTGTGGTAGGGGGCTCCTACGAGCAGTACTTC.

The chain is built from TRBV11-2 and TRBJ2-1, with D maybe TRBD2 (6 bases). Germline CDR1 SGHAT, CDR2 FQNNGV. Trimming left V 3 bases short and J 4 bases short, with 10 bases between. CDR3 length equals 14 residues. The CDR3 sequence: CASSLGTGYNEQFF. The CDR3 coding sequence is TGTGCCAGCAGCTTGGGGACTGGTTACAATGAGCAGTTCTTC.

CDR3 bases: TGTGCCAGCATCCTTACTTCAATACAGTACTTC. Protein sequence: CASILTSIQYF. This sequence joins TRBV2 and TRBJ2-5; D remains ambiguous. V dropped 7 bases and J dropped 11 bases, with 14 bases sitting between them. Germline CDR1 SNHLY, CDR2 FYNNEI. The CDR3 has 11 residues.

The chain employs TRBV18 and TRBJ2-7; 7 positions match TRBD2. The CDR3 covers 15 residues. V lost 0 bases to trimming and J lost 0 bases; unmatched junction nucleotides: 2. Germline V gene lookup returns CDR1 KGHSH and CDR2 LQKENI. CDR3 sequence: CASSPPTGGSYEQYF. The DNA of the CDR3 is TGTGCCAGCTCACCACCGACGGGGGGCTCCTACGAGCAGTACTTC.

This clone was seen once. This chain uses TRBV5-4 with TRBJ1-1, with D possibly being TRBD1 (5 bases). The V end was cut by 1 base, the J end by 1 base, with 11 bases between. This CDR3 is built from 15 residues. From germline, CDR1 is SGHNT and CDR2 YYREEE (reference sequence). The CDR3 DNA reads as TGTGCCAGCAGCTTGCAGGGTTTGGCGAACACTGAAGCTTTCTTT. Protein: CASSLQGLANTEAFF.

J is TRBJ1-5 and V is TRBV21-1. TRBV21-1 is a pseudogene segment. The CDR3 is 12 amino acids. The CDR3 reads CASSPGCQPQHF. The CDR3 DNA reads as TGTGCCAGCAGCCCGGGATGTCAGCCCCAGCATTTT.

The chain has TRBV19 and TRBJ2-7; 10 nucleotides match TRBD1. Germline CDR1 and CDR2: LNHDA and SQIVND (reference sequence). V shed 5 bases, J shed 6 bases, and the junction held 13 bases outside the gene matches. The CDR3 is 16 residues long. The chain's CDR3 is CASSPQRGQGLSEQYF. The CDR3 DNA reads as TGTGCCAGTAGTCCCCAGAGGGGACAGGGGTTAAGCGAGCAGTACTTC.

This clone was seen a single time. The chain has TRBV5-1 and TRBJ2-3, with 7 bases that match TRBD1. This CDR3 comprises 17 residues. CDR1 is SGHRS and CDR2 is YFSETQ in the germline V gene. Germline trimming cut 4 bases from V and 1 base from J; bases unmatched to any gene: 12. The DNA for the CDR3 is TGCGCCAGCAGCACAGGGCGGAAAGACAGGGGCACAGATACGCAGTATTTT. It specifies CASSTGRKDRGTDTQYF.

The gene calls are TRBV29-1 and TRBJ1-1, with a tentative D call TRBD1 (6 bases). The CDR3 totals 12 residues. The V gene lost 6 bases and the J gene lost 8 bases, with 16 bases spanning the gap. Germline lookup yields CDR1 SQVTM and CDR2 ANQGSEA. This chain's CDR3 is CSVHQGGTEAFF. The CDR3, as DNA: TGCAGCGTGCACCAGGGAGGGACAGAAGCTTTCTTT.

The CDR3 DNA reads TGCGCCAGCAGTGAGGGGGCGCACAATGAGCAGTTCTTC. It yields the protein CASSEGAHNEQFF. The V and J genes are TRBV10-1 and TRBJ2-1, with D possibly TRBD1 on 5 matching bases. There are 13 residues in the CDR3. Germline CDR1 is WNHNN and CDR2 is SYGVQD (reference sequence). V was pared by 2 bases and J by 5 bases, with 7 bases between.

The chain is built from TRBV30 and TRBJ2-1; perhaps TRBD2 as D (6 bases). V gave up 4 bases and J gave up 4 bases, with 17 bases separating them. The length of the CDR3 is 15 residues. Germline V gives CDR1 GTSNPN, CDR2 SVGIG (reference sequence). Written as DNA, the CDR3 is TGTGCCTGGAAAACCGGGACTCAACTATACAATGAGCAGTTCTTC. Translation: CAWKTGTQLYNEQFF.

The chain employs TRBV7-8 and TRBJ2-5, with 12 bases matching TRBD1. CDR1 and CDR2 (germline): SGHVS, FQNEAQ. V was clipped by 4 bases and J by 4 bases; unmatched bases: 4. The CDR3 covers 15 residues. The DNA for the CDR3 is TGTGCCAGCAGCTGGGACAGGGGGCGCGCAGAGACCCAGTACTTC. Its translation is CASSWDRGRAETQYF.

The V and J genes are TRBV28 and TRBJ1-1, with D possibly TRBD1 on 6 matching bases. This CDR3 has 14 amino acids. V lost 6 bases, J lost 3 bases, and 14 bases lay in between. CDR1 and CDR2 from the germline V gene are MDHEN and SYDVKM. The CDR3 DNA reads TGTGCCAGCAGCAGTGACAGGACCTACACTGAAGCTTTCTTT. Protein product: CASSSDRTYTEAFF.

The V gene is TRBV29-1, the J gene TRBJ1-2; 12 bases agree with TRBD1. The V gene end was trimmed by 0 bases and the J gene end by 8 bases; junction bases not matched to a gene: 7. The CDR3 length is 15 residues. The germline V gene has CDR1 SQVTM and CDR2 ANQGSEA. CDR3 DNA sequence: TGCAGCGTTGAAGATGCGGGACAGGGGGCGCGAGGCTACACCTTC. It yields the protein CSVEDAGQGARGYTF.

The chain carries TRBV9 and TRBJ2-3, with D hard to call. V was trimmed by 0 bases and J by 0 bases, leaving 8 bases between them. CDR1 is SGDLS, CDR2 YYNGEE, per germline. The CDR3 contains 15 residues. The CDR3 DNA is TGTGCCAGCAGCGTAGCACAAATTAGCACAGATACGCAGTATTTT. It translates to CASSVAQISTDTQYF.